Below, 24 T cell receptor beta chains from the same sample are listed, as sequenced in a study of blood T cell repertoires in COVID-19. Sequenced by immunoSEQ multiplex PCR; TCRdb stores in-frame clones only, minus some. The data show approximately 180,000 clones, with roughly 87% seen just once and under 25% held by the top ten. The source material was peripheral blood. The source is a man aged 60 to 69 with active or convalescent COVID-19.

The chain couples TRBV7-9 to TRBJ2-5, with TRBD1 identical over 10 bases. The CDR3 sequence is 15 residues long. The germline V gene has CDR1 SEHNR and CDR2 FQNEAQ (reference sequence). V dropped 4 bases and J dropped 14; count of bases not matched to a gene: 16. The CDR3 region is CASSSFGDRGLFGYF. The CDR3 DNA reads TGTGCCAGCAGCTCCTTCGGGGACAGGGGCCTATTTGGCTACTTC.

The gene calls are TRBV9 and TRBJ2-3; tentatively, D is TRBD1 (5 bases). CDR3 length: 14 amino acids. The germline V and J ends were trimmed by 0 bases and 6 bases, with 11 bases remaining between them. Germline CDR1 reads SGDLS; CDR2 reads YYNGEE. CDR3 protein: CASSVVSRADTQYF. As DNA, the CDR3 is TGTGCCAGCAGCGTAGTGAGCAGGGCCGATACGCAGTATTTT.

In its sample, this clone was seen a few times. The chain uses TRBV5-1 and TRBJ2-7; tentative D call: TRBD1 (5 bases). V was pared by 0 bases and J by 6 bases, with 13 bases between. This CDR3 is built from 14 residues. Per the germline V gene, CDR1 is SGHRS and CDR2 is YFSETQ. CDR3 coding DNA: TGCGCCAGCAGCTTGGAAACGGCAAGGGGCGAGCAGTACTTC. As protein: CASSLETARGEQYF.

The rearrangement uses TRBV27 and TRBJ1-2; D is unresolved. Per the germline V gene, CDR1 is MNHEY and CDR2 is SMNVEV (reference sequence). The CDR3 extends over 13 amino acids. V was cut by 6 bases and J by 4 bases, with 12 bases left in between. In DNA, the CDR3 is TGTGCCAGCAGGTCCTCCGGGATCTATGGCTACACCTTC. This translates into CASRSSGIYGYTF.

The CDR3 DNA is TGTGCCAGCAGCCCACATGTAGGGGCATCGAACACTGAAGCTTTCTTT. It yields the protein CASSPHVGASNTEAFF. The chain uses TRBV9 and TRBJ1-1; D may be TRBD1 (5 bases). Germline CDR1 is SGDLS and CDR2 is YYNGEE. The V gene lost 4 bases and the J gene lost 1 base, with 17 bases spanning the gap. This CDR3 comprises 16 residues.

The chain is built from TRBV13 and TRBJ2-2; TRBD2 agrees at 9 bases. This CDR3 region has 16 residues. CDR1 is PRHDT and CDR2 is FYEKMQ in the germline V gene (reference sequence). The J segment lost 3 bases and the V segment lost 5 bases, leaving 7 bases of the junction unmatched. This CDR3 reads CASSRWVAGDTGELFF. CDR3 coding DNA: TGTGCCAGCAGCCGCTGGGTAGCGGGAGACACCGGGGAGCTGTTTTTT.

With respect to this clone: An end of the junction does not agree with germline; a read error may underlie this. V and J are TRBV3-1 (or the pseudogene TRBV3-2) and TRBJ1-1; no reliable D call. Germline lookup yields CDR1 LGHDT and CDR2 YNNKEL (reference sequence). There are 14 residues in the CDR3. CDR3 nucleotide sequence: TGTGCCACCAGCAAGTCGGAGACGAACACTGAAGCTTTCTTT. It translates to CATSKSETNTEAFF.

The CDR3 here is CASSPQIGGYNHEQYF. The CDR3 nucleotides read TGTGCCAGCAGCCCCCAGATAGGGGGTTATAATCACGAGCAGTACTTC. The genes are TRBV4-2 and TRBJ2-7; tentatively, D is TRBD1 (6 bases). Germline V gene sequence: CDR1 LGHNA, CDR2 YNFKEQ. The CDR3 spans 16 residues. V was trimmed by 4 bases and J by 5 bases, leaving 21 bases between them.

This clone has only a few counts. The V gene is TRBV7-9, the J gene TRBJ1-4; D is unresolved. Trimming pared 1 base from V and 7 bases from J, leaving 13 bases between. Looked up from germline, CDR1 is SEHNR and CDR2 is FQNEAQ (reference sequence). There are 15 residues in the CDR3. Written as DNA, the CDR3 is TGTGCCAGCAGCTTAGGAGGTTACGTTGGTGAAAAACTGTTTTTT. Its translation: CASSLGGYVGEKLFF.

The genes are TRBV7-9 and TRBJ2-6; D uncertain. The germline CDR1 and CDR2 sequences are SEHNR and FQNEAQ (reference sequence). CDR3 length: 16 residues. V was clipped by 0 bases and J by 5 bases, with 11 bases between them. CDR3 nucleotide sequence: TGTGCCAGCAGCTTAGCGACTTCGTCGTGGGCCAACGTCCTGACTTTC. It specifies CASSLATSSWANVLTF.

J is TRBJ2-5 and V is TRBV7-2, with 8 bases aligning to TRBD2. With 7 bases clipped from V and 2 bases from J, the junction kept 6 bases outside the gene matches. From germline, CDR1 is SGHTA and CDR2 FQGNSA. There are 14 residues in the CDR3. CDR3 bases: TGTGCCAGCACGCAGACGGGGGGGCAAGAGACCCAGTACTTC. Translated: CASTQTGGQETQYF.

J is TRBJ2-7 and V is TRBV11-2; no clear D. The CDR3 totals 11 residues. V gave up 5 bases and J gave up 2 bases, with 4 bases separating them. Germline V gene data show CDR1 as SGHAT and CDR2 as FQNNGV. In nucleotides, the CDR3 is TGTGCCAGCAGCGCAGCCTACGAGCAGTACTTC. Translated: CASSAAYEQYF.

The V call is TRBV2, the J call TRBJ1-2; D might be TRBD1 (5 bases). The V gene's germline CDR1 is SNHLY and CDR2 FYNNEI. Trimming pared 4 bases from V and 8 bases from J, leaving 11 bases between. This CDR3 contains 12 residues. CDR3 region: CASSVAQGGYTF. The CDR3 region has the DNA TGTGCCAGCAGTGTGGCTCAGGGAGGCTACACCTTC. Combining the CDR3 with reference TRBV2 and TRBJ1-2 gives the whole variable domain EPEVTQTPSHQVTQMGQEVILRCVPISNHLYFYWYRQILGQKVEFLVSFYNNEISEKSEIFDDQFSVERPDGSNFTLKIRSTKLEDSAMYFCASSVAQGGYTFGSGTRLTVV.

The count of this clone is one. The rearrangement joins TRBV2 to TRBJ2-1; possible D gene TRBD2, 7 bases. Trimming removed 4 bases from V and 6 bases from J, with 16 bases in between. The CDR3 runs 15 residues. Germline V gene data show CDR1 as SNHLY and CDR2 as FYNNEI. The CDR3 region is CASSAWGGAPNEQFF. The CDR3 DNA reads TGTGCCAGCAGTGCTTGGGGGGGGGCGCCCAATGAGCAGTTCTTC.

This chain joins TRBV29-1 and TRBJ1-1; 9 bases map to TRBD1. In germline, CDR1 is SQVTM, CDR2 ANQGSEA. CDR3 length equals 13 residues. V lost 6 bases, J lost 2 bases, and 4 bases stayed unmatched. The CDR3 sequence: CSVDRGINTEAFF. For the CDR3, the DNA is TGCAGCGTCGACAGGGGGATAAACACTGAAGCTTTCTTT.

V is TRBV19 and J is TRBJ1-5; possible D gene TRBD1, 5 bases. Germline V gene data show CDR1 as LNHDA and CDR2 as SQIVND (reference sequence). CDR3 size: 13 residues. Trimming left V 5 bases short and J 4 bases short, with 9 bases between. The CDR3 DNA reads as TGTGCCAGTAGTCATAACAGGAATCAGCCCCAGCATTTT. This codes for CASSHNRNQPQHF.

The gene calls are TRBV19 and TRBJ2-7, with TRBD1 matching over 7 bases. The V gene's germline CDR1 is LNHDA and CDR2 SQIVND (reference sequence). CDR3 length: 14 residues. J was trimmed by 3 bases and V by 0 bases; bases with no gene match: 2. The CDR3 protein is CASSIDGTVYEQYF. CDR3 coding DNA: TGTGCCAGTAGTATAGATGGGACAGTCTACGAGCAGTACTTC.

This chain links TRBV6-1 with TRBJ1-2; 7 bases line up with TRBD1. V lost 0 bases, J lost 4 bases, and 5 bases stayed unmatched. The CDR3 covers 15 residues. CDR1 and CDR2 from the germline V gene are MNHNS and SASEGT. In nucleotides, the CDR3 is TGTGCCAGCAGTGAAGCGACAGGGATCTCCTATGGCTACACCTTC. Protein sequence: CASSEATGISYGYTF.

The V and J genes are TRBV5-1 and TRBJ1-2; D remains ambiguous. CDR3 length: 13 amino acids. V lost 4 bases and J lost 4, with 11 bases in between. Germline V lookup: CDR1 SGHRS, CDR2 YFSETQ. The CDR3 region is CASSPRTGYGYTF. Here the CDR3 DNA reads TGCGCCAGCAGCCCGCGCACGGGCTATGGCTACACCTTC.

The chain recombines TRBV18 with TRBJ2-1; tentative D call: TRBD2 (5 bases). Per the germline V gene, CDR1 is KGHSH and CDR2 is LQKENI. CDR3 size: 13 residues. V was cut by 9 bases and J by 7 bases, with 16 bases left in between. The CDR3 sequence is CASSRTGGNEQFF. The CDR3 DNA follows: TGTGCCAGTTCGCGGACGGGCGGGAATGAGCAGTTCTTC.

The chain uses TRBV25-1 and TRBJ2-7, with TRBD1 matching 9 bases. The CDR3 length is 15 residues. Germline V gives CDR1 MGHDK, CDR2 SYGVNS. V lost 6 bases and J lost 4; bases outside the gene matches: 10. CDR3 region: CASSEGGTGKYEQYF. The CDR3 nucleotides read TGTGCCAGCAGCGAGGGCGGGACAGGGAAATACGAGCAGTACTTC.

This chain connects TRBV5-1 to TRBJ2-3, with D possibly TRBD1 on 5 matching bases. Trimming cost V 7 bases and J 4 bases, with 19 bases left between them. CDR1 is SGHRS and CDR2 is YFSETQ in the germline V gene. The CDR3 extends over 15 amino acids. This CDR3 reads CASRGVQGSPDTQYF. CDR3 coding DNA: TGCGCCAGCCGTGGGGTGCAGGGCAGTCCAGATACGCAGTATTTT.

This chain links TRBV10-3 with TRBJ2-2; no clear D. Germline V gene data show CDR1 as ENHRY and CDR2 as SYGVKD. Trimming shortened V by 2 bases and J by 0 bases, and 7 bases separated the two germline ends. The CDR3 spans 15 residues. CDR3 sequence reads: CAISEGVTNTGELFF. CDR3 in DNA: TGTGCCATCAGTGAGGGAGTTACGAACACCGGGGAGCTGTTTTTT.

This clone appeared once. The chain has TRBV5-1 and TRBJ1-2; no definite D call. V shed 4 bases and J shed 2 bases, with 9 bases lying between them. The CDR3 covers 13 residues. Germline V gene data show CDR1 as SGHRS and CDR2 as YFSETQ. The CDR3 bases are TGCGCCAGCAGCCCGGCGGCGAACTATGGCTACACCTTC. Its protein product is CASSPAANYGYTF.